This T cell receptor (beta chain) was captured by sequencing in a study of identical twins' blood T cells. Background on the study: Some 48 million reads came from some 12 libraries, six alpha, six beta. Study-level points and caveats: Abundant TCRbeta CDR3s overlapped more between twins than with unrelated donors. Even for out-of-frame TCRbeta, twins reportedly shared V gene usage much more than unrelated donors.

All three twin pairs grew up together with likely shared infections and vaccines. Each CDR3 protein is one row after TCRdb ran MiXCR on the 5' RACE reads. This table has roughly 380,000 distinct CDR3 sequences, roughly 28% appearing once. CDR1 and CDR2 (germline): SGHTA, FQGNSA. V lost 0 bases, J lost 8 bases, and 10 bases lay in between. This CDR3 spans 13 amino acids. Comment on this clonotype: Its target is unknown.

The specimen was PBMCs. The receptor comes from a woman aged 18 to 49 in good health. The chain has TRBV7-2 and TRBJ1-2, with D perhaps matching TRBD1 (5 bases). The CDR3 sequence is CASSLARGRGYTF. The CDR3 bases are TGTGCCAGCAGCTTAGCGCGGGGGAGGGGCTACACCTTC.